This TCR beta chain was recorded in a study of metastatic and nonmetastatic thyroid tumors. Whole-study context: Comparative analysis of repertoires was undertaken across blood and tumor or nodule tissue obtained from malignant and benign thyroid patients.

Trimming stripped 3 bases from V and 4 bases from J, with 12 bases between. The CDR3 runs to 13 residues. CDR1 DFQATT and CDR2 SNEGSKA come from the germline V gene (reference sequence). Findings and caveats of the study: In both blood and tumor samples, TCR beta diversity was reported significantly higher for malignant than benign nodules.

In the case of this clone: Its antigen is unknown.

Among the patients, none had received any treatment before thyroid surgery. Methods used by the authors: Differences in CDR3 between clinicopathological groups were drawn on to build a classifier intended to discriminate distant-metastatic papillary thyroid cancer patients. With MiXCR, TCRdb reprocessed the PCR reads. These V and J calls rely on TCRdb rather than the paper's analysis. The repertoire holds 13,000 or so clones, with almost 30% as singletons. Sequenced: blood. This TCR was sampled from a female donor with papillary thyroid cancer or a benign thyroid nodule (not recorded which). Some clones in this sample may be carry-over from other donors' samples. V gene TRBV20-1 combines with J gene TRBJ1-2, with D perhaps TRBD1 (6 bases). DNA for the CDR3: TGCAGTGCTAGGTTGGGGGCTGGCTATGGCTACACCTTC. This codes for CSARLGAGYGYTF.